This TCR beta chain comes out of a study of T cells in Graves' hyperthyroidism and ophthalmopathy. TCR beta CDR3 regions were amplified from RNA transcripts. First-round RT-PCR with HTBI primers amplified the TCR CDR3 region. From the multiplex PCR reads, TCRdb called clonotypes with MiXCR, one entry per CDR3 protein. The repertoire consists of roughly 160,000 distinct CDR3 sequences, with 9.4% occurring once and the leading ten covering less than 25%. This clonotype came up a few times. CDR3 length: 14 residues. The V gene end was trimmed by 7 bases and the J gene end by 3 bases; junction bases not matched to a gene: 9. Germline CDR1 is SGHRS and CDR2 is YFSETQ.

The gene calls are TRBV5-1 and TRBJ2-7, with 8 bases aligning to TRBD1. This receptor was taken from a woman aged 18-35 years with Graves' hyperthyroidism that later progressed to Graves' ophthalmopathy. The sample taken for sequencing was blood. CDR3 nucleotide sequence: TGCGCCAGCGGCCTACAGGGGGTCGGCTACGAGCAGTACTTC. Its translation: CASGLQGVGYEQYF.